This T cell receptor beta chain was identified in a study of T cell changes during pregnancy in multiple sclerosis. TCRdb's copy holds only in-frame clones and misses some; the assay was immunoSEQ multiplex PCR. The table lists 55,000 to 70,000 clones, more than 85% of them singletons. Trimming shortened V by 4 bases and J by 0 bases, and 6 bases separated the two germline ends. The CDR3 spans 13 residues. Germline CDR1 reads MNHNS; CDR2 reads SASEGT. The sequencing used CD4+ T cells from peripheral blood mononuclear cells, collected in the third trimester of pregnancy. The chain joins TRBV6-1 to TRBJ1-1, with D uncertain. The source is a female donor with multiple sclerosis, enrolled in a pregnancy study. CDR3 nucleotide sequence: TGTGCCAGCAGTGCACAGTTGAACACTGAAGCTTTCTTT. Translation gives CASSAQLNTEAFF.